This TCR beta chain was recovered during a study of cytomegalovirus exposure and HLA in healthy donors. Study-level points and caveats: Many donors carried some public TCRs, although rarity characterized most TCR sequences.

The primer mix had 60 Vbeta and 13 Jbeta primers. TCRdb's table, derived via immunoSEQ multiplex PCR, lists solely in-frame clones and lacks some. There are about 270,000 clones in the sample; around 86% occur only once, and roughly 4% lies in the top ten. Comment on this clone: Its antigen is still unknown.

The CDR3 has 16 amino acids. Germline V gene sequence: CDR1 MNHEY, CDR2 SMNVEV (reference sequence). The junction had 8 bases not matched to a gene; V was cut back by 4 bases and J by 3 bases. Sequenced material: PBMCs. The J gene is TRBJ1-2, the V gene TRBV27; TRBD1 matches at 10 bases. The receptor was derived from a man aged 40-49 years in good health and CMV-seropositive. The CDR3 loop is CASSSDRGYRDYGYTF. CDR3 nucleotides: TGTGCCAGCAGTTCGGACAGGGGGTATAGGGACTATGGCTACACCTTC.